This T cell receptor beta chain was obtained from a study of blood T cell repertoires in COVID-19. Study summary: Donors in the United States, Italy and Spain gave samples during acute or convalescent COVID-19. The analysed material was cDNA or gDNA that came from T cells, B-cell-depleted T cells, or PBMCs.

The CDR3 consists of 14 residues. V lost 3 bases, J lost 10 bases, and 8 bases stayed unmatched. Germline values: CDR1 KGHDR, CDR2 SFDVKD. The table came from immunoSEQ multiplex PCR; TCRdb's copy has only in-frame clones and leaves some out. The table lists 88,000 or so clones, 80% to 90% of them singletons. The material sequenced was peripheral blood. This sequence was found in a man between 60 and 70 years old with acute or convalescent COVID-19. The genes are TRBV24-1 and TRBJ2-1, with 7 nucleotides matching TRBD1. The CDR3 region has the DNA TGTGCCACCAGTGATCCGAAGGGGGACAGCGAGCAGTTCTTC. Translation gives CATSDPKGDSEQFF.